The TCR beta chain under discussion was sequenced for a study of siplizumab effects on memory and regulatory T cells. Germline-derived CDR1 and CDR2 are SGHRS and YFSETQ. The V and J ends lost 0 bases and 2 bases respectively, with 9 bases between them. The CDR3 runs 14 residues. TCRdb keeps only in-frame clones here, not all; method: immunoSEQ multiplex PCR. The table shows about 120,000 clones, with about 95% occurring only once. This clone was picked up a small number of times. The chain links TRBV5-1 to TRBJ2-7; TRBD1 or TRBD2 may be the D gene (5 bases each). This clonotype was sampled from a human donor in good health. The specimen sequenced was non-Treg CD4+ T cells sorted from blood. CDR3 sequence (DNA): TGCGCCAGCAGCTTGGCGGGGACCGCCTACGAGCAGTACTTC. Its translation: CASSLAGTAYEQYF.